Listed here are 14 T cell receptor beta chains from one sample, sequenced in a study of Tregs in tolerant kidney transplant recipients. Using immunoSEQ multiplex PCR, the repertoire was profiled, and TCRdb retains in-frame clones only, with some absent. This sample has 65,000 or so clones, with over 75% found just once. Mixed chimerism was transient after nonmyeloablative marrow transplants from related graft donors. Here the sequenced sample was CD4+ T cells from blood (PBMCs), taken 6 months after the transplant. Every receptor here comes from a human patient who received a combined kidney and bone marrow transplant. A subset of T cells may come from the graft donor.

This clone was counted a single time. The genes are TRBV19 and TRBJ1-5; D is perhaps TRBD1 (5 bases). CDR3 length: 13 amino acids. The ends were cut back, 3 bases at V and 6 bases at J, with 9 bases in the middle. Germline V CDR1 and CDR2: LNHDA, SQIVND (reference sequence). CDR3 in DNA: TGTGCCAGTAGTATCCCGACAGTTCAGCCCCAGCATTTT. Encoded protein: CASSIPTVQPQHF.

The gene calls are TRBV5-1 and TRBJ1-1, with a tentative D call TRBD1 (5 bases). The CDR3 runs 12 residues. V was pared by 3 bases and J by 5 bases, with 8 bases between. In germline, CDR1 is SGHRS, CDR2 YFSETQ. The DNA for the CDR3 is TGCGCCAGCAGCTCGACAGAAACTGAAGCTTTCTTT. Its translation: CASSSTETEAFF.

This sequence joins TRBV5-1 and TRBJ2-1; TRBD2 matches 8 bases. There are 15 residues in the CDR3. Trimming cost V 0 bases and J 9 bases; bases outside gene matches: 8. Germline CDR1 is SGHRS and CDR2 is YFSETQ. The CDR3 DNA reads as TGCGCCAGCAGCTTGGTACTAGCGGAGGGGGTTGAGCAGTTCTTC. Its protein is CASSLVLAEGVEQFF.

This clone has just a few counts. The chain links TRBV7-2 to TRBJ2-7; a weak D match, TRBD1 (6 bases). Germline CDR1 and CDR2: SGHTA and FQGNSA. This CDR3 contains 15 residues. V lost 6 bases to trimming and J lost 0 bases, with 15 bases between them. CDR3 sequence reads: CASSLDRTSSYEQYF. The CDR3 nucleotides are TGTGCCAGCAGTCTCGACAGGACCTCCTCCTACGAGCAGTACTTC.

The chain links TRBV28 to TRBJ1-1; 10 positions match TRBD1. The J segment lost 7 bases and the V segment lost 8 bases, leaving 4 bases of the junction unmatched. The CDR3 length is 12 residues. Per germline, CDR1 MDHEN and CDR2 SYDVKM. CDR3 residues: CASQGQGNEAFF. The CDR3 nucleotides read TGTGCCAGCCAGGGACAGGGGAATGAAGCTTTCTTT.

This clone was detected only a few times. The J gene is TRBJ2-3, the V gene TRBV29-1; D may be TRBD2 (5 bases). Germline V CDR1 and CDR2: SQVTM, ANQGSEA. CDR3 length: 11 amino acids. The V end lost 7 bases, the J end lost 7 bases, and 12 bases lay between the germline ends. CDR3 sequence (DNA): TGCAGCGGACAACTAGGTAATACGCAGTATTTT. Residues: CSGQLGNTQYF.

This rearrangement joins TRBV27 to TRBJ2-5; 10 nucleotides line up with TRBD2. Losses at the gene ends were 6 bases for V and 4 bases for J; bases not matched to a gene: 5. The germline CDR1 and CDR2 sequences are MNHEY and SMNVEV (reference sequence). The CDR3 is made up of 14 amino acids. For the CDR3, the DNA is TGTGCCAGCAGGGGACTAGCGAGCGGAGAGACCCAGTACTTC. It yields the protein CASRGLASGETQYF.

The chain links TRBV5-1 to TRBJ2-7; TRBD2 agrees at 15 bases. There are 17 residues in the CDR3. Losses at the gene ends were 4 bases for V and 3 bases for J; bases not matched to a gene: 8. Germline V CDR1 and CDR2: SGHRS, YFSETQ. This CDR3 reads CASSLGLAGGPVYEQYF. The CDR3 nucleotides read TGCGCCAGCAGCCTAGGACTAGCGGGAGGGCCTGTCTACGAGCAGTACTTC. The variable domain in full, with the rest retrieved from reference TRBV5-1 and TRBJ2-7, is KAGVTQTPRYLIKTRGQQVTLSCSPISGHRSVSWYQQTPGQGLQFLFEYFSETQRNKGNFPGRFSGRQFSNSRSEMNVSTLELGDSALYLCASSLGLAGGPVYEQYFGPGTRLTVT.

The V gene is TRBV7-2, the J gene TRBJ2-7, with 7 bases fitting TRBD2. V was pared by 5 bases and J by 3 bases, with 10 bases of the junction left unmatched. The CDR3 covers 15 residues. Germline lookup yields CDR1 SGHTA and CDR2 FQGNSA. Here the CDR3 DNA reads TGTGCCAGCAGCGCAGGGCTAGCGGAGCTCTACGAGCAGTACTTC. Protein sequence: CASSAGLAELYEQYF. Complete variable domain (other parts from reference TRBV7-2 and TRBJ2-7): GAGVSQSPSNKVTEKGKDVELRCDPISGHTALYWYRQSLGQGLEFLIYFQGNSAPDKSGLPSDRFSAERTGGSVSTLTIQRTQQEDSAVYLCASSAGLAELYEQYFGPGTRLTVT.

This chain connects TRBV2 to TRBJ2-4; 7 bases are shared with TRBD2. In germline, CDR1 is SNHLY, CDR2 FYNNEI. The junction had 11 bases not matched to a gene; V was cut back by 2 bases and J by 4 bases. The CDR3 totals 17 residues. DNA for the CDR3: TGTGCCAGCAGTGAAAACCCGTCAATACTAGCGAAAAACATTCAGTACTTC. Amino acids: CASSENPSILAKNIQYF.

This chain joins TRBV7-9 and TRBJ2-1, with D possibly matching TRBD2 (6 bases). The CDR3 has 15 amino acids. V was trimmed by 5 bases and J by 5 bases, leaving 16 bases between them. Germline values: CDR1 SEHNR, CDR2 FQNEAQ (reference sequence). CDR3 DNA sequence: TGTGCCAGCAGCGCCGTCCAGGGACTGAACAATGAGCAGTTCTTC. This encodes CASSAVQGLNNEQFF.

The chain couples TRBV6-6 to TRBJ2-1; D is ambiguous. The germline CDR1 and CDR2 sequences are MNHNY and SVGAGI (reference sequence). The CDR3 loop spans 11 amino acids. Trimming cost V 7 bases and J 4 bases, with 5 bases left between them. DNA for the CDR3: TGTGCCAGCAATCGGTACAATGAGCAGTTCTTC. Translation: CASNRYNEQFF.

The V gene is TRBV7-2, the J gene TRBJ2-5; TRBD2 matches at 7 bases. CDR1 is SGHTA, CDR2 FQGNSA, per germline. This CDR3 comprises 15 residues. The V and J ends lost 6 bases and 5 bases, in that order; junction bases with no gene match: 12. DNA of the CDR3: TGTGCCAGCAGGAAGATGAGCGGGATTTGGGAGACCCAGTACTTC. Its translation: CASRKMSGIWETQYF.

V gene TRBV27 combines with J gene TRBJ2-3, with a possible D match to TRBD2 (6 bases). The CDR3 spans 13 residues. V gave up 8 bases and J gave up 4 bases, with 13 bases separating them. The germline V gene has CDR1 MNHEY and CDR2 SMNVEV (reference sequence). This CDR3 reads CASRFSGPDTQYF. The CDR3 coding sequence is TGTGCCAGCCGGTTTAGCGGACCAGATACGCAGTATTTT.